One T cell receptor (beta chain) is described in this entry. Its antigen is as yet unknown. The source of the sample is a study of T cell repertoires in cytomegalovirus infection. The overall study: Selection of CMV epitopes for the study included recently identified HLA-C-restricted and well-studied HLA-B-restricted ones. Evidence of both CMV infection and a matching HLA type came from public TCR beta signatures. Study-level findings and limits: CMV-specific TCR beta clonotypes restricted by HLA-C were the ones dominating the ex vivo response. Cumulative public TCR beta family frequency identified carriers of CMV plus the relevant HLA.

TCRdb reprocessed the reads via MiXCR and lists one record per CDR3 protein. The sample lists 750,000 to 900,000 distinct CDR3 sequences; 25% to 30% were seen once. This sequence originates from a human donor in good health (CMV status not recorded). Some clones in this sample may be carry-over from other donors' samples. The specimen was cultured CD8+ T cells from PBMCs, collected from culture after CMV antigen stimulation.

The CDR3 loop reads CASSSPGAKTSGSSYNEQFF. The CDR3 DNA reads TGTGCCAGCAGCTCCCCCGGGGCAAAGACTAGCGGAAGCTCCTACAATGAGCAGTTCTTC. The V call is TRBV9, the J call TRBJ2-1, with 9 bases that match TRBD2. The CDR3 covers 20 residues. The junction had 17 bases not matched to a gene; V was cut back by 4 bases and J by 0 bases. In germline, CDR1 is SGDLS, CDR2 YYNGEE.